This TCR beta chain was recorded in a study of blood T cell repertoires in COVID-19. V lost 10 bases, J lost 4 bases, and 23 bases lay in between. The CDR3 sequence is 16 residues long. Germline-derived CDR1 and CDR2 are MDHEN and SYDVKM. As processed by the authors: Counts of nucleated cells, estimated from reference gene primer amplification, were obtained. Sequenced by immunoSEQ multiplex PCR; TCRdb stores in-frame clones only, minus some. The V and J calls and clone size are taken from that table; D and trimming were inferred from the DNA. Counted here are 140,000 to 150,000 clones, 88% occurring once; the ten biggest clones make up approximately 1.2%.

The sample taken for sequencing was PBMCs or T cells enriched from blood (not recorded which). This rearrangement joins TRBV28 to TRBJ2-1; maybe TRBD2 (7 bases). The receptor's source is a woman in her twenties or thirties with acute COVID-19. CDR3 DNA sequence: TGTGCCACCAAAGGAGGGGGGGCAGGACATTACAATGAGCAGTTCTTC. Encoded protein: CATKGGGAGHYNEQFF. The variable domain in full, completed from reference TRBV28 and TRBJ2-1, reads DVKVTQSSRYLVKRTGEKVFLECVQDMDHENMFWYRQDPGLGLRLIYFSYDVKMKEKGDIPEGYSVSREKKERFSLILESASTNQTSMYLCATKGGGAGHYNEQFFGPGTRLTVL.